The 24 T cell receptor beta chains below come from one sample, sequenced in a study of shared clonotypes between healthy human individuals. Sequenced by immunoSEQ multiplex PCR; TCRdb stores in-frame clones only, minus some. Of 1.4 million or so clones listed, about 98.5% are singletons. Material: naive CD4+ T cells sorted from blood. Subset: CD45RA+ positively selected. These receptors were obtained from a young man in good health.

In DNA, the CDR3 is TGTGCCTGGAGTGTACACTTAGGGGCCAACACCGGGGAGCTGTTTTTT. Protein product: CAWSVHLGANTGELFF. The genes are TRBV30 and TRBJ2-2, with D possibly being TRBD1 (5 bases). The CDR3 consists of 16 residues. CDR1 GTSNPN and CDR2 SVGIG come from the germline V gene (reference sequence). V lost 0 bases and J lost 2, with 13 bases in between.

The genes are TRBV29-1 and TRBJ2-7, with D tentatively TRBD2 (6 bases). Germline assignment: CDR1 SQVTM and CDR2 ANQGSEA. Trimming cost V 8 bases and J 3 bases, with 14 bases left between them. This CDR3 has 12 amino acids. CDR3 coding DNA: TGCAGCATTAGCGGAAGCGGCTACGAGCAGTACTTC. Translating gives CSISGSGYEQYF.

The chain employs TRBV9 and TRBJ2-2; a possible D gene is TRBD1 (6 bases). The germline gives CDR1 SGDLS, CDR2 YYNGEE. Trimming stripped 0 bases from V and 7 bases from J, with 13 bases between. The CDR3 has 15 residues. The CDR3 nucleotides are TGTGCCAGCAGCGTAGTCGACAGGCTAATCGGGGAGCTGTTTTTT. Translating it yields CASSVVDRLIGELFF.

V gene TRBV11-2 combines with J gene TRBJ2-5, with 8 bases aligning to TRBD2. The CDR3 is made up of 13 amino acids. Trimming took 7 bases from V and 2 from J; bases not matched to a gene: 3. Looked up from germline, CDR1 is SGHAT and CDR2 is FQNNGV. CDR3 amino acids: CASNVAGQETQYF. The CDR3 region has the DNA TGTGCCAGCAACGTAGCGGGACAAGAGACCCAGTACTTC.

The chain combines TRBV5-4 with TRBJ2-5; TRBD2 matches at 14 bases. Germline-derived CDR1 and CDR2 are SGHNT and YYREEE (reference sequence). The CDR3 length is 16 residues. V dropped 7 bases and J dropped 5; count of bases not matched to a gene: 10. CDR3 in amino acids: CASGGLAGGGWETQYF. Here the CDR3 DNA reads TGTGCCAGCGGCGGACTAGCGGGAGGTGGTTGGGAGACCCAGTACTTC.

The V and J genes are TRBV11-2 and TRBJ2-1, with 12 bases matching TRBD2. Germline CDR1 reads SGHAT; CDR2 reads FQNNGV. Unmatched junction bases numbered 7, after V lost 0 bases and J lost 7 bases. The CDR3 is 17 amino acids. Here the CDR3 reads CASSLDLAGGVLNEQFF. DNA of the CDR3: TGTGCCAGCAGCTTAGATCTAGCGGGAGGGGTCTTGAATGAGCAGTTCTTC.

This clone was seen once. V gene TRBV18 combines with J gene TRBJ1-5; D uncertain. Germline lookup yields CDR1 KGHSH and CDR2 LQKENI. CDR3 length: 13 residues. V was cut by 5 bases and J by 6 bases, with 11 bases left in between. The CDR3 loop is CASSAESPQPQHF. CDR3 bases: TGTGCCAGCTCAGCCGAGAGCCCTCAGCCCCAGCATTTT.

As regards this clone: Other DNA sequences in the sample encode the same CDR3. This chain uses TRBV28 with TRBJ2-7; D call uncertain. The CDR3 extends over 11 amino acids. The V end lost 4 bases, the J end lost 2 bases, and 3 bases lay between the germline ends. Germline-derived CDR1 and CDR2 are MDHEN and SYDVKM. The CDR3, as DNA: TGTGCCAGCAGTTCTCCCTACGAGCAGTACTTC. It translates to CASSSPYEQYF.

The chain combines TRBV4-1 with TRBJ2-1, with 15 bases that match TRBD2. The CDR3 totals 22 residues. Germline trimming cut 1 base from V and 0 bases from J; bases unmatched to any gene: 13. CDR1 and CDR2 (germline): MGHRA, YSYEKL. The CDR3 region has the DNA TGCGCCAGCAGCCAAGGGATTTGGACTAGCGGGAGGGCCGTGAGCTCCTACAATGAGCAGTTCTTC. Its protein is CASSQGIWTSGRAVSSYNEQFF.

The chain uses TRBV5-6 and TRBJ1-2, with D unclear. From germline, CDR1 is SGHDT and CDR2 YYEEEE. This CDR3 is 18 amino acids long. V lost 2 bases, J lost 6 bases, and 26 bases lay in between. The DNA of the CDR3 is TGTGCCAGCAGCTTTTTATACGGAGGGAGTCGGCTGGATGATGGCTACACCTTC. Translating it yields CASSFLYGGSRLDDGYTF.

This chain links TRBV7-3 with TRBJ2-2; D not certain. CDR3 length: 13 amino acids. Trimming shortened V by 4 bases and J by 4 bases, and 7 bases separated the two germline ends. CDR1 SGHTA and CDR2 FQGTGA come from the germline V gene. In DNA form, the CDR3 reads TGTGCCAGCAGCTCTAAACTCACCGGGGAGCTGTTTTTT. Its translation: CASSSKLTGELFF.

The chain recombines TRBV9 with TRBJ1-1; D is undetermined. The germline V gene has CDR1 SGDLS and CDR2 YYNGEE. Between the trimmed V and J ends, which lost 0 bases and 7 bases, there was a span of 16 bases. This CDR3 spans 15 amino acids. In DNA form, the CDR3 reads TGTGCCAGCAGCGTAGTGGCAGGACCTCCCGATGAAGCTTTCTTT. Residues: CASSVVAGPPDEAFF.

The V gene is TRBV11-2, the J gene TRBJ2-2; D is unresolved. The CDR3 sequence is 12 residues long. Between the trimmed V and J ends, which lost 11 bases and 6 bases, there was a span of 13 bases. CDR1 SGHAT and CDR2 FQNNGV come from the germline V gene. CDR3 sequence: CALPFVSGELFF. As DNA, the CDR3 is TGTGCCCTTCCATTTGTTTCCGGGGAGCTGTTTTTT. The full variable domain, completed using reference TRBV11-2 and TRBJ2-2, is EAGVAQSPRYKIIEKRQSVAFWCNPISGHATLYWYQQILGQGPKLLIQFQNNGVVDDSQLPKDRFSAERLKGVDSTLKIQPAKLEDSAVYLCALPFVSGELFFGEGSRLTVL.

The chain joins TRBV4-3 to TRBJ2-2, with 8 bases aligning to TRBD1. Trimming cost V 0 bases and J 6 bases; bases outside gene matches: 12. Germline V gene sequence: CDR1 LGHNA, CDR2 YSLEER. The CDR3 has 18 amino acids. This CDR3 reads CASSQDNGDRMGPGELFF. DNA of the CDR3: TGCGCCAGCAGCCAAGATAACGGGGACAGGATGGGCCCCGGGGAGCTGTTTTTT.

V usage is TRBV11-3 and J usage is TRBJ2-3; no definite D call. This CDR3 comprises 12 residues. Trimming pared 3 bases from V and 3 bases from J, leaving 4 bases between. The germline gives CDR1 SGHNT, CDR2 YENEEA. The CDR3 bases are TGTGCCAGCAGCTTTGATACAGATACGCAGTATTTT. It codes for CASSFDTDTQYF.

The CDR3 DNA reads as TGTGCCAGCAGTCACGGTGAGGCAAGCGGGGAGCTGTTTTTT. It specifies CASSHGEASGELFF. The chain couples TRBV27 to TRBJ2-2; D not certain. The CDR3 length is 14 residues. Trimming cost V 5 bases and J 7 bases, with 14 bases left between them. Germline V gives CDR1 MNHEY, CDR2 SMNVEV (reference sequence).

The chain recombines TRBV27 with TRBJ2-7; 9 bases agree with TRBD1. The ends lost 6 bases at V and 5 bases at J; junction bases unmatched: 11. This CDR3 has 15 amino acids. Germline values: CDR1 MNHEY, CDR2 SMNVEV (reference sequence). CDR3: CASREPGQGRHEQYF. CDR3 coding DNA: TGTGCCAGCAGAGAACCGGGACAGGGTCGACACGAGCAGTACTTC.

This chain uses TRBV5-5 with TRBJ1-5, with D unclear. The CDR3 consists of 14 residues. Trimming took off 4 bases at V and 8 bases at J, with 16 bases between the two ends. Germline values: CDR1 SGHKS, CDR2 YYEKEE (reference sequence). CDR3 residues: CASSHWGPHEPQHF. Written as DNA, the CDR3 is TGTGCCAGCAGCCATTGGGGTCCCCACGAGCCCCAGCATTTT.

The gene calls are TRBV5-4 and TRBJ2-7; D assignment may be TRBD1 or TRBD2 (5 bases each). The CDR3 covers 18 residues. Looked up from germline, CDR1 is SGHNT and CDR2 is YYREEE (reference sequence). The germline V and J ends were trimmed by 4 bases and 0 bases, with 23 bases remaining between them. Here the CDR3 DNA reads TGTGCCAGCAGCCTTAACGACCCCCTGTCAGGGAGCTCCTACGAGCAGTACTTC. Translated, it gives CASSLNDPLSGSSYEQYF. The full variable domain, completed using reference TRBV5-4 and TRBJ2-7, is ETGVTQSPTHLIKTRGQQVTLRCSSQSGHNTVSWYQQALGQGPQFIFQYYREEENGRGNFPPRFSGLQFPNYSSELNVNALELDDSALYLCASSLNDPLSGSSYEQYFGPGTRLTVT.

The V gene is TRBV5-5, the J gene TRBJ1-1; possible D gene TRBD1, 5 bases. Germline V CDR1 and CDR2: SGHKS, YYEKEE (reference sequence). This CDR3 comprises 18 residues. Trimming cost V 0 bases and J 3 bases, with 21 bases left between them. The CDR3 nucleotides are TGTGCCAGCAGCTTGGCCGGGTTTGGAAGGGTAGGGGACACTGAAGCTTTCTTT. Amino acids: CASSLAGFGRVGDTEAFF.

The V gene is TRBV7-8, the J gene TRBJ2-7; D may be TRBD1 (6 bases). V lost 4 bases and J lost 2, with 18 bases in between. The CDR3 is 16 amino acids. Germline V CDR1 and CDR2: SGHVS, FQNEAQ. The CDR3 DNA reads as TGTGCCAGCAGCTATAACAGGGCGCCGGGCCCCTACGAGCAGTACTTC. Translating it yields CASSYNRAPGPYEQYF.

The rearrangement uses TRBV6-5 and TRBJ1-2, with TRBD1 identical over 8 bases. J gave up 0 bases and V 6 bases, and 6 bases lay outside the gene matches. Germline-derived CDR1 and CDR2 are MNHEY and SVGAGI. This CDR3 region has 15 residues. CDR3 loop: CASRPDRGANYGYTF. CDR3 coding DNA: TGTGCCAGCAGACCCGACAGGGGAGCTAACTATGGCTACACCTTC.

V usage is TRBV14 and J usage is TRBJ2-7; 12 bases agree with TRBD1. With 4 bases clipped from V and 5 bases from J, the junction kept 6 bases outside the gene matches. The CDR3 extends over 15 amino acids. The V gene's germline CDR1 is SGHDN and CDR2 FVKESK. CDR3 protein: CASSPGQGATHEQYF. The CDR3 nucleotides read TGTGCCAGCAGCCCGGGACAGGGGGCTACCCACGAGCAGTACTTC.

The CDR3 loop is CASSVNLGNEQFF. In nucleotides, the CDR3 is TGTGCCAGCAGCGTAAACCTAGGCAATGAGCAGTTCTTC. This chain joins TRBV9 and TRBJ2-1; D unclear. Germline CDR1 reads SGDLS; CDR2 reads YYNGEE. V was cut by 1 base and J by 6 bases, with 8 bases left in between. This CDR3 has 13 amino acids. The variable domain in full, completed from reference TRBV9 and TRBJ2-1, reads DSGVTQTPKHLITATGQRVTLRCSPRSGDLSVYWYQQSLDQGLQFLIQYYNGEERAKGNILERFSAQQFPDLHSELNLSSLELGDSALYFCASSVNLGNEQFFGPGTRLTVL.